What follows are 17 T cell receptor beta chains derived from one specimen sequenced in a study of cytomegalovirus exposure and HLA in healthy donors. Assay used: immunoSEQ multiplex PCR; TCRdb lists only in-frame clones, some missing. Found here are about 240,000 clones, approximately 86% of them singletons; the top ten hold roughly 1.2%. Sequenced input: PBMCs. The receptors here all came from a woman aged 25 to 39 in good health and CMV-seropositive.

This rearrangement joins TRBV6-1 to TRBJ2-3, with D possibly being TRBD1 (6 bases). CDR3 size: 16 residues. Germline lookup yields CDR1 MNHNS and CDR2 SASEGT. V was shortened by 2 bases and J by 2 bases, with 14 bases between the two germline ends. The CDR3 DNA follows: TGTGCCAGCAGTGAAATGGGGGCTATCGCCACAGATACGCAGTATTTT. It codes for CASSEMGAIATDTQYF.

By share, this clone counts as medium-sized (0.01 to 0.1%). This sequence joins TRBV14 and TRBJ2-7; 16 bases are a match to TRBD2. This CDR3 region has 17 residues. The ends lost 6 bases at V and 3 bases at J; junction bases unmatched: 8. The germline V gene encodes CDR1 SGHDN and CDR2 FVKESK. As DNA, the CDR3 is TGTGCCAGCAGTGATCCGGGACTAGCGGGAGGGAACTACGAGCAGTACTTC. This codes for CASSDPGLAGGNYEQYF.

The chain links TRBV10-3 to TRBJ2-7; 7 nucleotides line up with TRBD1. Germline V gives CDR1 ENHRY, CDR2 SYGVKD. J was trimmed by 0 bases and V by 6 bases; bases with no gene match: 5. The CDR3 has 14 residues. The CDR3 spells CAIRNGQDSYEQYF. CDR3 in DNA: TGTGCCATCAGGAACGGACAGGACTCCTACGAGCAGTACTTC.

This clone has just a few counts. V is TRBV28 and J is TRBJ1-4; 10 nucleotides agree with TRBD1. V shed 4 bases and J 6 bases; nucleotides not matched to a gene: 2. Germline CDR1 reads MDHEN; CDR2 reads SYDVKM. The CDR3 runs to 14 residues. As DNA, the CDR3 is TGTGCCAGCAGTTCGACAGGGGGCTATGAAAAACTGTTTTTT. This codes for CASSSTGGYEKLFF. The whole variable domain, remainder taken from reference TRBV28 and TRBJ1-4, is DVKVTQSSRYLVKRTGEKVFLECVQDMDHENMFWYRQDPGLGLRLIYFSYDVKMKEKGDIPEGYSVSREKKERFSLILESASTNQTSMYLCASSSTGGYEKLFFGSGTQLSVL.

CDR3 DNA: TGCGCCAGCAGCCAAGATAGCGGGGTCCAAGAGACCCAGTACTTC. Amino acid sequence: CASSQDSGVQETQYF. This sequence joins TRBV4-1 and TRBJ2-5; the match to TRBD2 covers 8 bases. The CDR3 contains 15 residues. V gave up 0 bases and J gave up 1 base; unmatched junction bases: 1. Germline-derived CDR1 and CDR2 are MGHRA and YSYEKL.

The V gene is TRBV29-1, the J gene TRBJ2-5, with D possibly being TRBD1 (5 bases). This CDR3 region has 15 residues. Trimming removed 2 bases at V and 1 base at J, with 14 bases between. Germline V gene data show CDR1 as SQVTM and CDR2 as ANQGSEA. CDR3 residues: CSVETQGGFQETQYF. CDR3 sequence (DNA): TGCAGCGTTGAAACTCAGGGTGGGTTCCAAGAGACCCAGTACTTC.

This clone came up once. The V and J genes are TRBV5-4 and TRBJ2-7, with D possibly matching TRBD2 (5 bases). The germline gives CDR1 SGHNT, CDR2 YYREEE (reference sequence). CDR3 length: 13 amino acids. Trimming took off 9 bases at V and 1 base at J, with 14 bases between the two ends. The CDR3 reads CAITGRGSYEQYF. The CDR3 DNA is TGTGCCATCACCGGCCGGGGATCCTACGAGCAGTACTTC.

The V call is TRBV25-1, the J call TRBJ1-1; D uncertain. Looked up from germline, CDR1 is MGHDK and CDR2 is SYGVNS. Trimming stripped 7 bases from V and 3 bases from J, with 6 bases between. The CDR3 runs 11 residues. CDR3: CASTGYTEAFF. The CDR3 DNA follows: TGTGCCAGCACGGGGTACACTGAAGCTTTCTTT.

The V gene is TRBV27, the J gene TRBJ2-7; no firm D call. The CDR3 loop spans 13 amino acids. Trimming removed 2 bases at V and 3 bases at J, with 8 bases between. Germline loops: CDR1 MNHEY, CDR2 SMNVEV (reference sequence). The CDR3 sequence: CASSLVPGYEQYF. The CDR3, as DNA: TGTGCCAGCAGTTTAGTTCCAGGCTACGAGCAGTACTTC.

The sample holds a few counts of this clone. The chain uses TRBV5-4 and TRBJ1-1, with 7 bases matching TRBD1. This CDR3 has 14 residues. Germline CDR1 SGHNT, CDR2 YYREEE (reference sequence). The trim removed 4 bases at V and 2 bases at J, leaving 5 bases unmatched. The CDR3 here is CASSAGGRNTEAFF. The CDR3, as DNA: TGTGCCAGCAGCGCAGGGGGTAGAAACACTGAAGCTTTCTTT.

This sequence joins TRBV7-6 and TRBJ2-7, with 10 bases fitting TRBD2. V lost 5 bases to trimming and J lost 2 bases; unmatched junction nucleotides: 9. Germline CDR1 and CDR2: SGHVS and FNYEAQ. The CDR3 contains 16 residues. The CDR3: CASSRGLAVTTYEQYF. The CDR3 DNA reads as TGTGCCAGCAGCCGTGGACTAGCGGTGACCACCTACGAGCAGTACTTC.

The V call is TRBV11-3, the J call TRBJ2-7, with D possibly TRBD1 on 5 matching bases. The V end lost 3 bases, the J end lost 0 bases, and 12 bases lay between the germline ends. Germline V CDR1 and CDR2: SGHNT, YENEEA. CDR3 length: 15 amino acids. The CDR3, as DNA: TGTGCCAGCAGCTTGGGGCTCCTGAGCTCCTACGAGCAGTACTTC. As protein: CASSLGLLSSYEQYF.

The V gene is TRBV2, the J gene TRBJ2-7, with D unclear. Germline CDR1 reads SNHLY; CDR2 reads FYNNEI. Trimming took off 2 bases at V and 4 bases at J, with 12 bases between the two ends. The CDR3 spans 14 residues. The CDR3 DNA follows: TGTGCCAGCAGTGAACTTTCGTCGGTTTACGAGCAGTACTTC. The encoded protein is CASSELSSVYEQYF.

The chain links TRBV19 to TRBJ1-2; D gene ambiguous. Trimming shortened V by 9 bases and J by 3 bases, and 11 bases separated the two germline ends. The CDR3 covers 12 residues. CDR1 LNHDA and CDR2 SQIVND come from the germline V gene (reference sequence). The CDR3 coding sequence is TGTGCCAGCTTACGGCAGGACTATGGCTACACCTTC. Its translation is CASLRQDYGYTF.

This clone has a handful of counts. CDR3 nucleotide sequence: TGCGCCAGCAGCTCTGGACAGGTTAATGAAAAACTGTTTTTT. This codes for CASSSGQVNEKLFF. The V call is TRBV5-1, the J call TRBJ1-4; 7 bases match TRBD1. This CDR3 has 14 residues. V was pared by 3 bases and J by 4 bases, with 3 bases of the junction left unmatched. From germline, CDR1 is SGHRS and CDR2 YFSETQ.

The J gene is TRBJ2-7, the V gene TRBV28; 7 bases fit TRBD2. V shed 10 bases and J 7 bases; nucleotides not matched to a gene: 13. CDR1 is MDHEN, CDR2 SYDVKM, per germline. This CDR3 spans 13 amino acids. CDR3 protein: CAKQTGGTEEQYF. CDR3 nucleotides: TGTGCCAAGCAGACGGGGGGAACGGAGGAGCAGTACTTC.

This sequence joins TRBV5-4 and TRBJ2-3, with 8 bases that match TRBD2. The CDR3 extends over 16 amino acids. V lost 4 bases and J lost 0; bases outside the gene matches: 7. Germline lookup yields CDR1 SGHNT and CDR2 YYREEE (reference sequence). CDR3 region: CASSPRGGASTDTQYF. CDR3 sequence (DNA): TGTGCCAGCAGCCCCCGGGGGGGAGCCAGCACAGATACGCAGTATTTT.